The subject of this entry is one T cell receptor beta chain. Its antigen is not yet known. No much larger clone exists at a distance of one base, and base qualities are not known. TCRbeta CDR3 regions were amplified from genomic DNA by means of the immunoSEQ Assay, a bias-controlled multiplex PCR. The authors processed their data as follows. The number of nucleated cells in each sample was estimated from the amplification of reference gene primers within the assay. To quantify the absolute abundance of each unique TCRbeta CDR3 rearrangement, sequence reads were collapsed and filtered. For each sample, productive Simpson clonality was calculated by taking the square root of Simpson's diversity index across productive rearrangements. Sourced from immuneACCESS, this table was stored by TCRdb with only in-frame sequences that have V and J called. A share of the clones is absent; for the studies checked, an unresolved V gene accounts for under half, and the remainder has no known explanation. The V and J calls and clone size were taken over from that table, and D and trimming were inferred from the DNA. This sample comprises roughly 150,000 clones, approximately 88% of them detected only once. The ten largest clones add up to roughly 4.9% of the sample.

This entry is derived from a study of blood T cell repertoires in COVID-19 (dated by TCRdb to 2019 to 2021). As for the study more broadly: Samples covering the acute and convalescent phases of COVID-19 were provided by collaborators in the United States, Italy and Spain. Samples were obtained from the ongoing ImmuneRACE study (first 160 participants) and from over 1,000 subjects provided by 6 global collaborators. Deeply sampled blood TCRbeta repertoires from subjects exposed to, actively infected with, or recovered from COVID-19 were included in the dataset. A freely available public database, intended as a resource for researchers studying the immune response to SARS-CoV-2, is where the repertoires were released. The prospective study material was composed of cDNA or gDNA derived from T cells, B-cell-depleted T cells, or PBMCs. Where HLA class I and class II types were available, the types were taken from metadata supplied by the sample provider, not from assay-based typing. The sample metadata nearly always contained a de-identified subject ID, COVID-19 status, age in years and sex. Study-level results and caveats: The quantity of clinical and demographic metadata differed by source and by participant and was supplied without curation.

In the prospective study, participants were about 18 to 95 years old, resided in fewer than 25 geographic areas of the United States, and were enrolled through a virtual design. To assign participants to cohorts, the prospective study relied on clinical history that participants themselves reported in a screening survey and a study questionnaire. A participant counted as exposed if, within 2 weeks of entering the study, that participant had been in contact with someone who had a PCR-confirmed or clinician-diagnosed COVID-19 case. Each participant in the prospective study had whole blood, serum and a nasopharyngeal or oropharyngeal swab collected by mobile phlebotomists. Prospective study participants could optionally give additional blood draws and questionnaires over an approximately two-month period. Before DNA extraction, prospective study blood samples were shipped either frozen or at room temperature.

The sample taken for sequencing was PBMCs or T cells enriched from blood (not recorded which). This clonotype originated in a man between 65 and 85 years old who had been exposed to COVID-19.

The CDR3 corresponds to CASSPSSRGSQPQHF. The sequence in DNA is TGTGCCAGCAGCCCTTCAAGCAGGGGCTCTCAGCCCCAGCATTTT. The chain uses TRBV6-2 or TRBV6-3 and TRBJ1-5; TRBD1 could be the D gene, as 6 bases match. CDR1 is given as MNHEY and CDR2 as SVGEGT, both from the germline V gene. The germline ends are 18 bases apart after V is trimmed by 6 bases and J by 6 bases. The CDR3, from cysteine to phenylalanine, totals 15 residues. CDR3 DNA only is kept here, 45 bases in frame from base 1.